This T cell receptor beta chain emerged from a study of regulatory T cells in long-lasting Graves disease. Library construction for TCR beta used iRepertoire HTBI primers and Arm-PCR of CDR3 regions. TCRdb reprocessed the multiplex PCR reads with MiXCR, giving one entry per CDR3 protein. The sample has approximately 270,000 distinct CDR3 sequences; about 20% are singletons. Trimming removed 6 bases from V and 0 bases from J; junction bases left unmatched: 10. The CDR3 spans 16 residues. Germline assignment: CDR1 MNHNS and CDR2 SASEGT. This clonotype appeared many times. Time point indicated: newly diagnosed GD, antithyroid drugs for less than 3 months. PBMCs were the source of the RNA used for TCR sequencing. The guidelines of the American Thyroid Association were the basis for diagnosing Graves' disease. A peripheral blood sample, nine milliliters in volume, was drawn into EDTA tubes. This same sample was also part of a study on T cells in Graves' hyperthyroidism and ophthalmopathy. That source adds: Blood samples included most of the expanded thyroid clonotypes exceeding 0.001.

The source was peripheral blood mononuclear cells (PBMCs), collected at new diagnosis, from a patient treated with antithyroid drugs. The chain has TRBV6-1 and TRBJ1-2, with 7 bases aligning to TRBD1. The TCR originated in a woman aged 25 to 45 with Graves disease. CDR3 nucleotide sequence: TGTGCCAGCAGGCCCCAGGGGGGGAAGACTAACTATGGCTACACCTTC. Translation: CASRPQGGKTNYGYTF.